The entry that follows covers one TCR beta chain sequence. This specimen belongs to a study of blood T cell repertoires in COVID-19. Sequencing was performed with immunoSEQ multiplex PCR; in TCRdb, only in-frame clones are kept and a portion is missing. The table includes about 140,000 clones, 80% detected once. Germline V gene sequence: CDR1 GTSNPN, CDR2 SVGIG (reference sequence). V shed 1 base and J shed 0 bases, with 4 bases lying between them. This CDR3 has 13 residues. Input material: peripheral blood. The chain links TRBV30 to TRBJ2-1; D is undetermined. The clonotype was recovered from a woman in her forties or fifties with acute or convalescent COVID-19. The CDR3 sequence: CAWSASSYNEQFF. CDR3 nucleotides: TGTGCCTGGAGTGCTAGCTCCTACAATGAGCAGTTCTTC.